The clone carrying this TCR beta chain was observed a handful of times. Its antigen is still unknown. The table came from immunoSEQ multiplex PCR; TCRdb's copy has only in-frame clones and leaves some out. The sample yields 150,000 or so clones, less than 90% seen once. Germline loops: CDR1 SEHNR, CDR2 FQNEAQ (reference sequence). The CDR3 totals 15 residues. Trimming removed 5 bases at V and 8 bases at J, with 19 bases between. The time point: baseline pretreatment blood. The treatment is: 15 Gy SBRT to primary tumor, nephrectomy 4 weeks later. The sample is drawn from a study of radiation and T cells in renal cell carcinoma. Points from the study as a whole: Without pretreatment biopsies, baseline tumor clonotype presence was undetermined.

This chain connects TRBV7-9 to TRBJ2-1; D not certain. Source: blood, taken from a patient whose treatment included radiotherapy and nephrectomy. The sequence was obtained from a woman between 65 and 79 years old with renal cell carcinoma. The CDR3 DNA is TGTGCCAGCAGCCCTATACCCGAGGAGTCGGATGAGCAGTTCTTC. Translating gives CASSPIPEESDEQFF.